Below are 30 T cell receptor beta chains sequenced from a single sample in a study of T-cell reconstitution after alpha-beta-depleted transplantation in children. As it was prepared, the TCRbeta library received unique molecular identifiers. MiXCR, applied by TCRdb to the PCR reads, yields one record per CDR3 protein. Among 350,000 to 500,000 distinct CDR3 sequences listed, approximately 42% were seen once. The specimen was PBMCs, collected before TCRalphabeta/CD19-depleted stem cell transplant. These TCRs come from a girl aged 2-15 years with aplastic anemia, due to receive a stem cell transplant.

The chain links TRBV20-1 to TRBJ1-1, with unresolved D. Per germline, CDR1 DFQATT and CDR2 SNEGSKA (reference sequence). There are 11 residues in the CDR3. V shed 0 bases and J shed 6 bases, with 5 bases lying between them. The CDR3: CSARDPPEAFF. The CDR3 nucleotides read TGCAGTGCTAGAGATCCCCCTGAAGCTTTCTTT.

The gene calls are TRBV29-1 and TRBJ2-1; TRBD2 aligns across 10 bases. V was pared by 6 bases and J by 7 bases, with 9 bases of the junction left unmatched. CDR1 is SQVTM and CDR2 is ANQGSEA in the germline V gene. The CDR3 spans 14 residues. The CDR3 DNA reads as TGCAGCGTCAATAGCGGGAGGACCAGTAATGAGCAGTTCTTC. Its translation is CSVNSGRTSNEQFF.

This chain links TRBV4-1 with TRBJ2-1; 9 positions match TRBD2. This CDR3 has 16 amino acids. The J segment lost 8 bases and the V segment lost 1 base, leaving 9 bases of the junction unmatched. Germline loops: CDR1 MGHRA, CDR2 YSYEKL. CDR3 sequence (DNA): TGCGCCAGCAGCCAAGTACCGGGACTAGCACTGTATGAGCAGTTCTTC. This codes for CASSQVPGLALYEQFF.

The V and J genes are TRBV11-1 and TRBJ2-7, with TRBD2 matching over 11 bases. Looked up from germline, CDR1 is SGHAT and CDR2 is FQDESV (reference sequence). The CDR3 has 20 residues. V was clipped by 5 bases and J by 0 bases; unmatched bases: 18. The CDR3 DNA reads TGTGCCAGCAGCATATACACTAGCGGGAGACGACCGATAAGCTCCTACGAGCAGTACTTC. Residues: CASSIYTSGRRPISSYEQYF.

Only a few counts were recorded for this clonotype. The V call is TRBV3-1, the J call TRBJ2-1; 8 bases align to TRBD1. The V gene's germline CDR1 is LGHDT and CDR2 YNNKEL (reference sequence). The CDR3 loop spans 12 amino acids. V was clipped by 4 bases and J by 10 bases; unmatched bases: 3. As DNA, the CDR3 is TGTGCCAGCAGCCCACAGGGGGAAGAGCAGTTCTTC. Translation: CASSPQGEEQFF.

This chain connects TRBV5-1 to TRBJ1-6; no clear D gene. Trimming took 0 bases from V and 4 from J, leaving 8 bases between them. The CDR3 is 15 residues long. Germline-derived CDR1 and CDR2 are SGHRS and YFSETQ. In nucleotides, the CDR3 is TGCGCCAGCAGCTTGGACGGGTGGTATAATTCACCCCTCCACTTT. Protein sequence: CASSLDGWYNSPLHF.

This sequence joins TRBV4-1 and TRBJ2-1, with TRBD1 matching over 7 bases. Per the germline V gene, CDR1 is MGHRA and CDR2 is YSYEKL. CDR3 length: 16 residues. Losses at the gene ends were 0 bases for V and 3 bases for J; bases not matched to a gene: 5. The CDR3 region has the DNA TGCGCCAGCAGCCAAGAAAGGGCAGGGGGCTACAATGAGCAGTTCTTC. This translates into CASSQERAGGYNEQFF.

This clonotype was counted many times. This rearrangement joins TRBV4-3 to TRBJ2-3, with 7 nucleotides matching TRBD1. From germline, CDR1 is LGHNA and CDR2 YSLEER. Germline trimming cut 2 bases from V and 8 bases from J; bases unmatched to any gene: 4. The CDR3 runs 13 residues. This CDR3 is CASSQQRQGTQYF. Written as DNA, the CDR3 is TGCGCCAGCAGCCAACAAAGACAGGGTACGCAGTATTTT.

This clonotype was counted between two and nine times. The chain uses TRBV5-6 and TRBJ2-2; perhaps TRBD1 as D (5 bases). The CDR3 has 15 amino acids. Trimming removed 4 bases from V and 5 bases from J, with 15 bases in between. CDR1 SGHDT and CDR2 YYEEEE come from the germline V gene. CDR3 DNA: TGTGCCAGCAGCGCTCCAGGGTTTAAGACCGGGGAGCTGTTTTTT. Its translation: CASSAPGFKTGELFF. Together with reference TRBV5-6 and TRBJ2-2, the CDR3 gives the full variable domain: DAGVTQSPTHLIKTRGQQVTLRCSPKSGHDTVSWYQQALGQGPQFIFQYYEEEERQRGNFPDRFSGHQFPNYSSELNVNALLLGDSALYLCASSAPGFKTGELFFGEGSRLTVL.

The genes are TRBV20-1 and TRBJ2-5, with a tentative D call TRBD1 (6 bases). The CDR3 extends over 12 amino acids. V gave up 4 bases and J gave up 5 bases, with 11 bases separating them. Per the germline V gene, CDR1 is DFQATT and CDR2 is SNEGSKA (reference sequence). The CDR3 sequence: CSAKRGSETQYF. CDR3 bases: TGCAGTGCTAAAAGGGGGTCGGAGACCCAGTACTTC.

The table lists this clonotype with a few counts. This chain joins TRBV28 and TRBJ1-2; 7 bases are a match to TRBD1. J lost 4 bases, V lost 3 bases, and 8 bases had no gene match. The germline V gene has CDR1 MDHEN and CDR2 SYDVKM. The CDR3 runs 15 residues. The CDR3 reads CASSFRDREPYGYTF. The CDR3 bases are TGTGCCAGCAGTTTCCGGGACAGAGAACCCTATGGCTACACCTTC.

The J gene is TRBJ2-1, the V gene TRBV28; 10 nucleotides agree with TRBD2. Germline CDR1 is MDHEN and CDR2 is SYDVKM. Trimming took 7 bases from V and 5 from J; bases not matched to a gene: 8. The CDR3 is 15 residues long. The CDR3 nucleotides are TGTGCCAGCACCAAACTAGCGGGGAATAACAATGAGCAGTTCTTC. This translates into CASTKLAGNNNEQFF.

V gene TRBV6-5 combines with J gene TRBJ2-7, with no clear D. Looked up from germline, CDR1 is MNHEY and CDR2 is SVGAGI. Trimming pared 2 bases from V and 3 bases from J, leaving 14 bases between. The CDR3 extends over 15 amino acids. CDR3 loop: CASSYPMTGLYEQYF. The CDR3 DNA reads as TGTGCCAGCAGTTACCCCATGACGGGTCTCTACGAGCAGTACTTC.

This clonotype has at least ten counts. This rearrangement joins TRBV20-1 to TRBJ2-1; D remains ambiguous. CDR3 length equals 13 residues. V shed 6 bases and J shed 5 bases, with 14 bases lying between them. Germline CDR1 reads DFQATT; CDR2 reads SNEGSKA (reference sequence). This chain's CDR3 is CSADRALDNEQFF. DNA for the CDR3: TGCAGTGCGGATAGGGCCCTGGACAATGAGCAGTTCTTC.

This clonotype was recorded at least ten times. The V call is TRBV5-1, the J call TRBJ2-1; perhaps TRBD2 as D (5 bases). The CDR3 loop spans 17 amino acids. With 4 bases removed from V and 5 bases from J, the gap between germline ends came to 22 bases. CDR1 is SGHRS, CDR2 YFSETQ, per germline. The CDR3 DNA reads as TGCGCCAGCAGCCTCCTCTTTTTGGGGAGCGTCAACAATGAGCAGTTCTTC. It codes for CASSLLFLGSVNNEQFF.

This clonotype has more than one count but fewer than ten. The rearrangement links TRBV19 to TRBJ1-5, with D maybe TRBD1 (5 bases). Germline V lookup: CDR1 LNHDA, CDR2 SQIVND (reference sequence). The CDR3 has 15 amino acids. V dropped 3 bases and J dropped 9 bases, with 18 bases sitting between them. CDR3 DNA sequence: TGTGCCAGTAGTATTGGAGGGGCAGGGCCTCGGCCCCAGCATTTT. Translation gives CASSIGGAGPRPQHF.

This clonotype is a singleton in its sample. CDR3 loop: CASSHGTTYKDEQFF. For the CDR3, the DNA is TGCGCCAGCAGCCACGGGACTACCTATAAGGATGAGCAGTTCTTC. V gene TRBV4-1 combines with J gene TRBJ2-1; 7 bases are a match to TRBD2. The CDR3 totals 15 residues. The germline V gene has CDR1 MGHRA and CDR2 YSYEKL. V dropped 3 bases and J dropped 8; count of bases not matched to a gene: 10.

CDR3 protein: CSVDPGADTQYF. CDR3 DNA sequence: TGCAGCGTTGACCCCGGAGCAGATACGCAGTATTTT. The genes are TRBV29-1 and TRBJ2-3; D is unclear. The CDR3 extends over 12 amino acids. Germline V gene data show CDR1 as SQVTM and CDR2 as ANQGSEA. Trimming stripped 3 bases from V and 4 bases from J, with 8 bases between.

This clonotype has just a few counts. CDR3 protein: CASSYSGALAGGTDEQYF. CDR3 nucleotide sequence: TGTGCCAGCAGTTACTCGGGGGCCCTAGCGGGAGGAACAGACGAGCAGTACTTC. The chain combines TRBV6-8 with TRBJ2-7, with 11 bases fitting TRBD2. CDR3 size: 18 residues. Per the germline V gene, CDR1 is MNHGY and CDR2 is SAAAGT. The J segment lost 5 bases and the V segment lost 0 bases, leaving 12 bases of the junction unmatched.

V and J are TRBV11-2 and TRBJ2-6; D is possibly TRBD1 (6 bases). CDR3 length equals 17 residues. Trimming shortened V by 5 bases and J by 0 bases, and 14 bases separated the two germline ends. CDR1 is SGHAT, CDR2 FQNNGV, per germline. The chain's CDR3 is CASSRYGTISGANVLTF. CDR3 bases: TGTGCCAGCAGCCGTTACGGGACAATCTCTGGGGCCAACGTCCTGACTTTC.

The CDR3 DNA reads TGTGCCAGCAACGAACAGGAGGATAGCAATCAGCCCCAGCATTTT. Translation gives CASNEQEDSNQPQHF. J is TRBJ1-5 and V is TRBV28, with a weak D call TRBD1 (5 bases). The CDR3 is 15 residues long. CDR1 and CDR2 from the germline V gene are MDHEN and SYDVKM. The V end lost 7 bases, the J end lost 0 bases, and 13 bases lay between the germline ends.

This clonotype was observed many times. This rearrangement joins TRBV5-1 to TRBJ1-2, with 7 bases lining up with TRBD1. Germline V lookup: CDR1 SGHRS, CDR2 YFSETQ. Trimming removed 4 bases from V and 4 bases from J; junction bases left unmatched: 7. The CDR3 totals 14 residues. The CDR3 sequence is CASSGGGASYGYTF. CDR3 in DNA: TGCGCCAGCAGCGGAGGGGGCGCAAGCTATGGCTACACCTTC.

With regard to this clonotype: No conserved phenylalanine or tryptophan ends this CDR3, so it is likely a read error. This CDR3 is CASSQNSEAFS. For the CDR3, the DNA is TGTGCCAGCAGCCAAAACTCCGAAGCTTTCTCT. The chain combines TRBV3-1 with TRBJ1-1; D ambiguous. V lost 2 bases and J lost 8, with 6 bases in between. CDR1 is LGHDT, CDR2 YNNKEL, per germline (reference sequence). There are 11 residues in the CDR3.

The rearrangement uses TRBV5-5 and TRBJ2-7, with unresolved D. Germline V gene data show CDR1 as SGHKS and CDR2 as YYEKEE (reference sequence). V lost 4 bases and J 2 bases, leaving 7 bases between the germline ends. The CDR3 is made up of 12 amino acids. CDR3 protein: CASSRWTYEQYF. The CDR3 coding sequence is TGTGCCAGCAGCCGTTGGACCTACGAGCAGTACTTC.

The chain couples TRBV20-1 to TRBJ2-1, with a weak D call TRBD2 (5 bases). Germline V gene lookup returns CDR1 DFQATT and CDR2 SNEGSKA (reference sequence). The CDR3 has 14 amino acids. The ends were cut back, 4 bases at V and 4 bases at J, with 14 bases in the middle. In DNA, the CDR3 is TGCAGTGCTATAAGGGAGATCGGATACAATGAGCAGTTCTTC. Translation: CSAIREIGYNEQFF.

This clonotype was detected many times. DNA of the CDR3: TGTGCCAGCAGTGAAGCCACAGGGTCTGGCACCATATATTTT. Protein product: CASSEATGSGTIYF. The rearrangement links TRBV2 to TRBJ1-3; D is perhaps TRBD1 (6 bases). The germline V and J ends were trimmed by 0 bases and 9 bases, with 12 bases remaining between them. The germline V gene encodes CDR1 SNHLY and CDR2 FYNNEI. CDR3 length: 14 amino acids. The whole variable domain, remainder taken from reference TRBV2 and TRBJ1-3, is EPEVTQTPSHQVTQMGQEVILRCVPISNHLYFYWYRQILGQKVEFLVSFYNNEISEKSEIFDDQFSVERPDGSNFTLKIRSTKLEDSAMYFCASSEATGSGTIYFGEGSWLTVV.

This chain uses TRBV6-4 with TRBJ2-1; perhaps TRBD2 as D (5 bases). The V gene lost 0 bases and the J gene lost 7 bases, with 13 bases spanning the gap. CDR1 and CDR2 from the germline V gene are MRHNA and SNTAGT. The CDR3 is 15 residues long. This CDR3 reads CASSDSKDGGNEQFF. The CDR3 nucleotides read TGTGCCAGCAGTGACTCGAAAGATGGAGGAAATGAGCAGTTCTTC.

In this sample, this clonotype turned up many times. The chain carries TRBV20-1 and TRBJ1-3; D possibly corresponds to TRBD1 (5 bases). This CDR3 is 16 amino acids long. Per the germline V gene, CDR1 is DFQATT and CDR2 is SNEGSKA (reference sequence). Trimming shortened V by 1 base and J by 0 bases, and 13 bases separated the two germline ends. As DNA, the CDR3 is TGCAGTGCTAGAGTGCCGGGACCGATCTCTGGAAACACCATATATTTT. Amino acid sequence: CSARVPGPISGNTIYF.

This clonotype has ten or more counts. The rearrangement joins TRBV20-1 to TRBJ2-7; D perhaps matches TRBD2 (5 bases). This CDR3 region has 16 residues. V lost 5 bases and J lost 1, with 21 bases in between. Germline V gene lookup returns CDR1 DFQATT and CDR2 SNEGSKA (reference sequence). For the CDR3, the DNA is TGCAGTGCTCCCGGGATTGGGCATGTTGGGTCCTACGAGCAGTACTTC. Its translation: CSAPGIGHVGSYEQYF.

The V and J genes are TRBV20-1 and TRBJ1-4; D unclear. The germline CDR1 and CDR2 sequences are DFQATT and SNEGSKA (reference sequence). Trimming pared 3 bases from V and 8 bases from J, leaving 16 bases between. CDR3 size: 14 residues. CDR3 in amino acids: CSASRRAGGEKLFF. The CDR3 coding sequence is TGCAGTGCTAGTCGGAGGGCGGGTGGGGAAAAACTGTTTTTT.